The clone carrying this T cell receptor beta chain was observed many times. Its matching antigen is unknown. This entry comes from a study of CD8 T cells in ankylosing spondylitis. Study-wide results and limits: Eight or nine highly homologous variants formed a TCR beta motif that appeared characteristic of ankylosing spondylitis blood.

Germline CDR1 reads SGHVS; CDR2 reads FQNEAQ. The V end lost 2 bases, the J end lost 0 bases, and 16 bases lay between the germline ends. The CDR3 contains 17 residues. In TCRdb, the 5' RACE reads were re-called with MiXCR into one record per CDR3 protein. Of 500,000 to 650,000 distinct CDR3 sequences detected, approximately 5.3% appear once; the ten largest clones hold roughly 3.2%. This TCR was sampled from a male donor with ankylosing spondylitis. This chain uses TRBV7-8 with TRBJ1-1; a weak D match, TRBD1 (6 bases). Sequenced material: blood, either unsorted or a sorted T cell fraction (not recorded which). CDR3 region: CASSLRLGGELNTEAFF. The DNA of the CDR3 is TGTGCCAGCAGCTTAAGGTTGGGGGGCGAACTGAACACTGAAGCTTTCTTT.